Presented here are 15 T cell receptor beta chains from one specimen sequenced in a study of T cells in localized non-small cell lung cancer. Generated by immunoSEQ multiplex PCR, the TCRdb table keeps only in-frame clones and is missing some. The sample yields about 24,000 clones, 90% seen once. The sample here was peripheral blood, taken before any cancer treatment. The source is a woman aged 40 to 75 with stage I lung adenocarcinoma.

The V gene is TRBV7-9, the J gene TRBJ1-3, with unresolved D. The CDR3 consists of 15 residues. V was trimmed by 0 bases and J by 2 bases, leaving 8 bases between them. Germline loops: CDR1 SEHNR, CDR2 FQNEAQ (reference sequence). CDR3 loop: CASSLAMAPGNTIYF. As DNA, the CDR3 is TGTGCCAGCAGCTTAGCGATGGCTCCTGGAAACACCATATATTTT.

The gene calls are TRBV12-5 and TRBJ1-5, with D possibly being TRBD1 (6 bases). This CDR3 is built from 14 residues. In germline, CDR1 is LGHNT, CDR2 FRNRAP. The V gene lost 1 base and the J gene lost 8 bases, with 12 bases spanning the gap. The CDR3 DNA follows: TGTGCTAGTGGTTTGGGAAACAGGGAGAAGCCCCAGCATTTT. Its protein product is CASGLGNREKPQHF.

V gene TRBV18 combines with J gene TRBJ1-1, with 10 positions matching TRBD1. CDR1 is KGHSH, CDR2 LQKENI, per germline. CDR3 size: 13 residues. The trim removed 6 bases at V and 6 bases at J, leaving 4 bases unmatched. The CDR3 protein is CASSTGGAAEAFF. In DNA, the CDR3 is TGTGCCAGCTCGACAGGGGGCGCGGCTGAAGCTTTCTTT. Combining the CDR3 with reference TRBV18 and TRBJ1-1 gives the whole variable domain NAGVMQNPRHLVRRRGQEARLRCSPMKGHSHVYWYRQLPEEGLKFMVYLQKENIIDESGMPKERFSAEFPKEGPSILRIQQVVRGDSAAYFCASSTGGAAEAFFGQGTRLTVV.

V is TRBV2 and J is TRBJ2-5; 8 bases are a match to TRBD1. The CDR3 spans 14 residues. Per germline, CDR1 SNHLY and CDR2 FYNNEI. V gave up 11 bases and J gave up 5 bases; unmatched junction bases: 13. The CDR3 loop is CASQVVDRGETQYF. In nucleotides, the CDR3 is TGTGCCTCCCAGGTGGTAGACAGGGGCGAGACCCAGTACTTC.

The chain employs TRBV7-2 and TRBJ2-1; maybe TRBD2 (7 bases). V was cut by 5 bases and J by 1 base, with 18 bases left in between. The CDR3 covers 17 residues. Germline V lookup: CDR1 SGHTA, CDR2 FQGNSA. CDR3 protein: CASSERPAGQSYNEQFF. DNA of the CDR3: TGTGCCAGCAGCGAAAGGCCAGCGGGACAATCCTACAATGAGCAGTTCTTC. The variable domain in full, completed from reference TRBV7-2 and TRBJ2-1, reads GAGVSQSPSNKVTEKGKDVELRCDPISGHTALYWYRQSLGQGLEFLIYFQGNSAPDKSGLPSDRFSAERTGGSVSTLTIQRTQQEDSAVYLCASSERPAGQSYNEQFFGPGTRLTVL.

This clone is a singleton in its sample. For the CDR3, the DNA is TGTGCCAGTAGTGAGACAGGGGGATCCTACGAGCAGTACTTC. It encodes CASSETGGSYEQYF. This rearrangement joins TRBV19 to TRBJ2-7; 9 nucleotides align to TRBD1. Per the germline V gene, CDR1 is LNHDA and CDR2 is SQIVND (reference sequence). There are 14 residues in the CDR3. With 5 bases clipped from V and 1 base from J, the junction kept 3 bases outside the gene matches.

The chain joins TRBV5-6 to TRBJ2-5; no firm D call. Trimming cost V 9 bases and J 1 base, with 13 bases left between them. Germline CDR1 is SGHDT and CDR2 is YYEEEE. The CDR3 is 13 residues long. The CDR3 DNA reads TGTGCCACCGAAATTTGGGGCCAAGAGACCCAGTACTTC. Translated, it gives CATEIWGQETQYF.

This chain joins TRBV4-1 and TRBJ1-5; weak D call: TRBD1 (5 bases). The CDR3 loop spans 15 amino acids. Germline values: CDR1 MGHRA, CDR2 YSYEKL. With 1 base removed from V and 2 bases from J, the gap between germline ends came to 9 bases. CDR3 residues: CASSQVWGGNQPQHF. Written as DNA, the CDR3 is TGCGCCAGCAGCCAAGTTTGGGGGGGCAATCAGCCCCAGCATTTT.

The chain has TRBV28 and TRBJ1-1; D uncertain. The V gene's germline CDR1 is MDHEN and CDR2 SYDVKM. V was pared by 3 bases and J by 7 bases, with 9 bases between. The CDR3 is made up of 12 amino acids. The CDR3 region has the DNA TGTGCCAGCAGTTTGAGGTATGTTGAAGCTTTCTTT. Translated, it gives CASSLRYVEAFF.

Here the CDR3 reads CASSADRGYEQYF. The DNA for the CDR3 is TGCGCCAGCAGTGCAGACAGGGGTTACGAGCAGTACTTC. The rearrangement links TRBV10-2 to TRBJ2-7; TRBD1 matches 8 bases. Germline lookup yields CDR1 WSHSY and CDR2 SAAADI. Germline trimming cut 4 bases from V and 4 bases from J; bases unmatched to any gene: 3. The CDR3 is 13 residues long.

The CDR3 reads CASRETGYESPLHF. Here the CDR3 DNA reads TGTGCCAGCAGGGAGACAGGGTACGAGTCACCCCTCCACTTT. The chain couples TRBV2 to TRBJ1-6, with 7 bases identical to TRBD1. Germline assignment: CDR1 SNHLY and CDR2 FYNNEI. V shed 6 bases, J shed 10 bases, and the junction held 9 bases outside the gene matches. This CDR3 has 14 amino acids. The full variable domain, with the rest looked up from reference TRBV2 and TRBJ1-6, is EPEVTQTPSHQVTQMGQEVILRCVPISNHLYFYWYRQILGQKVEFLVSFYNNEISEKSEIFDDQFSVERPDGSNFTLKIRSTKLEDSAMYFCASRETGYESPLHFGNGTRLTVT.

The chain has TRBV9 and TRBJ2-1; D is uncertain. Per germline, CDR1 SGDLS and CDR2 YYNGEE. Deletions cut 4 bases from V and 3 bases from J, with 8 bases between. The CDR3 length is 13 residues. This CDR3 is CASSSDGYNEQFF. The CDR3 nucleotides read TGTGCCAGCAGCTCGGACGGCTACAATGAGCAGTTCTTC.

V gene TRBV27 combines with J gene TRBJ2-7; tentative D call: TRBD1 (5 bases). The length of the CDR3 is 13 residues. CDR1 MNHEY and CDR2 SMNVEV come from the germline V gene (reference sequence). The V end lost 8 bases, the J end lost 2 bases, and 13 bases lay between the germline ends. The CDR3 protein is CASGSGITYEQYF. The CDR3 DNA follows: TGTGCCAGCGGCTCAGGGATTACCTACGAGCAGTACTTC.

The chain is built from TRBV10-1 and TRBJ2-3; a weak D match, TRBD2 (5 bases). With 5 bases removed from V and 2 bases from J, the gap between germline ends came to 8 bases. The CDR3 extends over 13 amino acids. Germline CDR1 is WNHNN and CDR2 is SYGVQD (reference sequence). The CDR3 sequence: CASSPGVTDTQYF. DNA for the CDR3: TGCGCCAGCAGTCCCGGGGTCACAGATACGCAGTATTTT.

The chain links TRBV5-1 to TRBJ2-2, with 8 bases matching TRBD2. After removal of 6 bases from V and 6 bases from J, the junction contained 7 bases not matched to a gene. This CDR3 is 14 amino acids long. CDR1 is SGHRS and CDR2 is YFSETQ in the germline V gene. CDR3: CASKAGGESGELFF. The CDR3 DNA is TGCGCCAGCAAGGCGGGAGGAGAATCCGGGGAGCTGTTTTTT. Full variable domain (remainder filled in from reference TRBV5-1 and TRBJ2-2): KAGVTQTPRYLIKTRGQQVTLSCSPISGHRSVSWYQQTPGQGLQFLFEYFSETQRNKGNFPGRFSGRQFSNSRSEMNVSTLELGDSALYLCASKAGGESGELFFGEGSRLTVL.